This TCR beta chain came from a study of blood T cell repertoires in COVID-19. Study details: Acute and convalescent COVID-19 samples came from the United States, Italy and Spain. Sample material is recorded as cDNA or gDNA derived from T cells, B-cell-depleted T cells, or PBMCs.

This CDR3 has 14 residues. Trimming stripped 0 bases from V and 0 bases from J, with 6 bases between. CDR1 and CDR2 from the germline V gene are SGHRS and YFSETQ. Authors' processing steps: Reference gene primers were amplified, and this amplification served to estimate nucleated cell counts. Using immunoSEQ multiplex PCR, the repertoire was profiled, and TCRdb retains in-frame clones only, with some absent. Clone size and the V and J calls come from that table; the DNA yielded D and trimming. Among 150,000 to 180,000 clones listed, about 85% were seen once. The chain employs TRBV5-1 and TRBJ1-1; the D is unclear. Sequencing used peripheral blood. The sequence was obtained from a woman between 65 and 79 years old with acute or convalescent COVID-19. DNA for the CDR3: TGCGCCAGCAGCTTGGGTCGTCTGAACACTGAAGCTTTCTTT. Translating gives CASSLGRLNTEAFF. The entire variable domain, with the rest obtained from reference TRBV5-1 and TRBJ1-1, is as follows: KAGVTQTPRYLIKTRGQQVTLSCSPISGHRSVSWYQQTPGQGLQFLFEYFSETQRNKGNFPGRFSGRQFSNSRSEMNVSTLELGDSALYLCASSLGRLNTEAFFGQGTRLTVV.